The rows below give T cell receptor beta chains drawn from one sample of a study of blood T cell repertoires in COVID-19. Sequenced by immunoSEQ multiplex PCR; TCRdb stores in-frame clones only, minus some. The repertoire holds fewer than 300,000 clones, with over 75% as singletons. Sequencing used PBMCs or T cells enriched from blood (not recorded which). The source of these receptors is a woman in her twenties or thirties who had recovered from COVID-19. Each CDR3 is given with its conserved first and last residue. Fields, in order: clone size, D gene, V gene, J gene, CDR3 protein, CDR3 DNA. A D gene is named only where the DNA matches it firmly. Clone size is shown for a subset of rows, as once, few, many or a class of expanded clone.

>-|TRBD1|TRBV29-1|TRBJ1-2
CSVEDRDRAIYTF
TGCAGCGTTGAAGATAGGGACAGGGCGATTTACACCTTC
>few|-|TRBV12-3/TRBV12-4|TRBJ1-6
CASKRGDSPLHF
TGTGCCAGCAAGCGGGGCGATTCACCCCTCCACTTT
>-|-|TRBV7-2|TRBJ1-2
CASSLRNEVHGYTF
TGTGCCAGCAGCTTACGGAATGAGGTCCATGGCTACACCTTC
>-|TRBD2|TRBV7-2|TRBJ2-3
CASSGRLAGGPGTDTQYF
TGTGCCAGCAGCGGTCGACTAGCGGGGGGGCCGGGCACAGATACGCAGTATTTT
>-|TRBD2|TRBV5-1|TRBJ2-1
CASSLSWLADEQFF
TGCGCCAGCAGCTTGTCTTGGCTAGCGGATGAGCAGTTCTTC
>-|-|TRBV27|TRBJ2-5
CASSSSVRETQYF
TGTGCCAGCAGTTCTAGCGTGAGAGAGACCCAGTACTTC
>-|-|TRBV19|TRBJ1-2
CASKSRERGYGYTF
TGTGCCAGTAAAAGTCGGGAACGGGGCTATGGCTACACCTTC
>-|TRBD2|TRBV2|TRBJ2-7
CASSGRTSGYYSYEQYF
TGTGCCAGCAGTGGTAGGACTAGCGGTTATTACTCCTACGAGCAGTACTTC
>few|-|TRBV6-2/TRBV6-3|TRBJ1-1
CASSGQGMNTEAFF
TGTGCCAGCAGCGGGCAGGGTATGAACACTGAAGCTTTCTTT
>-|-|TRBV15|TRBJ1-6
CATSREPGSSPLHF
TGTGCCACCAGCAGGGAGCCTGGGAGTTCACCCCTCCACTTT
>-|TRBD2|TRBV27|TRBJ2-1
CASGLAGGPNEQFF
TGTGCCAGCGGACTAGCGGGAGGGCCCAATGAGCAGTTCTTC
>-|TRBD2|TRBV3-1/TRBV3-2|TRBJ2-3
CASSPPLGGSIRDTQYF
TGTGCCAGCAGCCCCCCCTTGGGCGGGAGTATTAGAGATACGCAGTATTTT
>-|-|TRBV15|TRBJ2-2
CATSRVQGGAGELFF
TGTGCCACCAGCAGAGTCCAGGGAGGAGCCGGGGAGCTGTTTTTT
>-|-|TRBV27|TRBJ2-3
CASSPVGLSTDTQYF
TGTGCCAGCAGTCCAGTGGGGCTCAGCACAGATACGCAGTATTTT
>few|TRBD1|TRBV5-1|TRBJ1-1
CATRTGGSNTEAFF
TGCGCCACCAGGACAGGGGGATCGAACACTGAAGCTTTCTTT
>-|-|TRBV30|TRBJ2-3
CAWAPRQGTQYF
TGTGCCTGGGCTCCCAGGCAGGGGACGCAGTATTTT
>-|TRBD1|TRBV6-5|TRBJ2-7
CASRQGFEQYF
TGTGCCAGCAGACAGGGGTTCGAGCAGTACTTC
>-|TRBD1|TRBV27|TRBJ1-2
CASSFTGGYGYTF
TGTGCCAGCAGTTTTACAGGGGGCTATGGCTACACCTTC
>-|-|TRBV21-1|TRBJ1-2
CASSKVGDRMNYGYTF
TGTGCCAGCAGCAAAGTTGGGGACAGGATGAACTATGGCTACACCTTC
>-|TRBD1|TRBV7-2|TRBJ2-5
CASSQTGLQETQYF
TGTGCCAGCAGCCAGACAGGGCTCCAAGAGACCCAGTACTTC
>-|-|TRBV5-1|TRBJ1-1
CASTGFRNTEAFF
TGCGCCAGTACAGGGTTCCGTAACACTGAAGCTTTCTTT
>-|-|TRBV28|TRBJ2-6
CASTSGANVLTF
TGTGCCAGCACATCTGGGGCCAACGTCCTGACTTTC
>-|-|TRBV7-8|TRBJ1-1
CASSERINRDTEAFF
TGTGCCAGCAGCGAACGGATTAACAGGGACACTGAAGCTTTCTTT
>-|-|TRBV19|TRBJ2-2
CASINLQGSTGELFF
TGTGCCAGTATCAATCTTCAGGGGAGCACCGGGGAGCTGTTTTTT
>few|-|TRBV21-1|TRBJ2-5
CASSPSTAETQYF
TGTGCCAGCAGCCCTTCTACCGCAGAGACCCAGTACTTC
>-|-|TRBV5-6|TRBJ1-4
CASSTSGGFLTNEKLFF
TGTGCCAGCAGCACCTCAGGCGGGTTTTTGACTAATGAAAAACTGTTTTTT
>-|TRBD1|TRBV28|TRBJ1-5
CASTPGTGRGQPQHF
TGTGCCAGCACCCCCGGGACAGGAAGGGGGCAGCCCCAGCATTTT
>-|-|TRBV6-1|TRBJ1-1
CASSELYGGSDTEAFF
TGTGCCAGCAGTGAACTGTATGGAGGTTCGGACACTGAAGCTTTCTTT
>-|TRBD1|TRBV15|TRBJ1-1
CATSRAGQGAKAFF
TGTGCCACCAGCAGAGCAGGACAGGGGGCTAAAGCTTTCTTT
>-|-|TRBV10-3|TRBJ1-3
CAISDGQDTKLLSGNTIYF
TGTGCCATCAGTGATGGGCAGGACACGAAATTGCTCTCTGGAAACACCATATATTTT
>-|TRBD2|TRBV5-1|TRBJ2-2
CASSQTSGISGELFF
TGCGCCAGCAGCCAAACTAGCGGGATCAGCGGGGAGCTGTTTTTT
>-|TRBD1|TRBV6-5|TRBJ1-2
CATTRTGLGFGYTF
TGTGCCACCACACGGACAGGGCTGGGGTTTGGCTACACCTTC
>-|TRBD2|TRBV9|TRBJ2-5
CASSALAGEETQYF
TGTGCCAGCAGCGCCCTAGCGGGGGAAGAGACCCAGTACTTC
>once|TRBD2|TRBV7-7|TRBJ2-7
CASSPPGAGPYEQYF
TGTGCCAGCAGCCCGCCGGGAGCGGGGCCCTACGAGCAGTACTTC
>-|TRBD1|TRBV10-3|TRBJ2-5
CAISESGQGLPWTQYF
TGTGCCATCAGTGAGTCAGGACAGGGTTTACCATGGACCCAGTACTTC
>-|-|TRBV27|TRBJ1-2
CASSSTGTLYGYTF
TGTGCCAGCAGTTCGACAGGAACGCTCTATGGCTACACCTTC
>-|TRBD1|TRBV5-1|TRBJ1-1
CASSPGQGASTEAFF
TGCGCCAGCAGCCCGGGACAGGGGGCGAGCACTGAAGCTTTCTTT
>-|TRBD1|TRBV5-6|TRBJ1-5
CASSKDRGGQPQHF
TGTGCCAGCAGCAAGGACAGGGGTGGACAGCCCCAGCATTTT
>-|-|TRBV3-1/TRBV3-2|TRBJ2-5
CASSQVRERNQYF
TGTGCCAGCAGCCAAGTAAGGGAGAGGAACCAGTACTTC
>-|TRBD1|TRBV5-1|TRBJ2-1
CASSSWGQGYNEQFF
TGCGCCAGCAGCTCGTGGGGACAGGGTTACAATGAGCAGTTCTTC
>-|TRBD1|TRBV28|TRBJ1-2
CASRGKRDREVYTF
TGTGCCAGCAGGGGAAAACGGGACAGGGAGGTCTACACCTTC
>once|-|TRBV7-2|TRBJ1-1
CASSLAAGGGLAFF
TGTGCCAGCAGCTTAGCAGCTGGGGGCGGTTTGGCTTTCTTT
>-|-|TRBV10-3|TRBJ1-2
CAIRSRGSDYGYTF
TGTGCCATCCGATCCCGGGGGTCTGACTATGGCTACACCTTC
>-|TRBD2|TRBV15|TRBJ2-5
CATSREPPTSGRGGKTQYF
TGTGCCACCAGCAGAGAACCCCCGACTAGCGGTAGGGGGGGGAAGACCCAGTACTTC
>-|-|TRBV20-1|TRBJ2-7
CSASEMWEQYF
TGCAGTGCTTCTGAGATGTGGGAGCAGTACTTC
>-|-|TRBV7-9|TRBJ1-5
CASSQGFDQPQHF
TGTGCCAGCAGCCAGGGTTTTGATCAGCCCCAGCATTTT
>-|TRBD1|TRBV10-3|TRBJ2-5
CAISEYGTGNSQETQYF
TGTGCCATCAGTGAGTACGGGACAGGGAATAGCCAAGAGACCCAGTACTTC
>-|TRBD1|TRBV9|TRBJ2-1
CASSAHGTGPPYNEQFF
TGTGCCAGCAGCGCCCACGGGACAGGACCTCCCTACAATGAGCAGTTCTTC
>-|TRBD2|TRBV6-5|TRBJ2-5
CATFLAGDWETQYF
TGTGCCACTTTCCTAGCGGGAGACTGGGAGACCCAGTACTTC
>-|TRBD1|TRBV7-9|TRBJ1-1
CASSWGQTNTEAFF
TGTGCCAGCAGCTGGGGACAGACGAACACTGAAGCTTTCTTT
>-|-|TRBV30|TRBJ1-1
CAWSRGLNTEAFF
TGTGCCTGGAGTAGGGGCCTGAACACTGAAGCTTTCTTT
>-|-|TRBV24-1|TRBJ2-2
CATSQTMGNTGELFF
TGTGCCACCAGCCAGACTATGGGGAACACCGGGGAGCTGTTTTTT
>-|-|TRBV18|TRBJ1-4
CASSPPGGSEKLFF
TGTGCCAGCTCTCCACCGGGGGGGAGCGAAAAACTGTTTTTT